Sequencing of this T cell receptor beta chain was carried out in a study of shared clonotypes between healthy human individuals. The wider study: The cohort comprised a couple of women and a few men. Their ages spanned 18 to 49 years.

Per germline, CDR1 SQVTM and CDR2 ANQGSEA. The V gene end was trimmed by 6 bases and the J gene end by 4 bases; junction bases not matched to a gene: 10. The CDR3 sequence is 15 residues long. Profiled with immunoSEQ multiplex PCR; TCRdb holds only in-frame clones, not every one. The sample comprises roughly 2 million clones, roughly 94% of which are singletons, and about 1.1% rests with the top ten. Note on this clone: Its antigen is currently unknown.

It was CD45RO-negative cells, positively selected for CCR7, that made up naive CD8 cells, with terminally differentiated effector memory CD45RA+ cells excluded. The study enrolled healthy HIV-negative adults without recent acute infections or vaccinations as donors. The donors, all of them Caucasian adults, lived in Nashville, Tennessee. Study results and limitations: The study generally estimated greater richness for naive than memory subsets.

This clonotype originated in a young man in good health. Sequenced: naive CD8+ T cells sorted from blood. This chain connects TRBV29-1 to TRBJ1-1; 11 positions match TRBD1. The CDR3 DNA is TGCAGCGTGAGGGACAGGGGGAGGTTAGGCACTGAAGCTTTCTTT. Its protein is CSVRDRGRLGTEAFF.